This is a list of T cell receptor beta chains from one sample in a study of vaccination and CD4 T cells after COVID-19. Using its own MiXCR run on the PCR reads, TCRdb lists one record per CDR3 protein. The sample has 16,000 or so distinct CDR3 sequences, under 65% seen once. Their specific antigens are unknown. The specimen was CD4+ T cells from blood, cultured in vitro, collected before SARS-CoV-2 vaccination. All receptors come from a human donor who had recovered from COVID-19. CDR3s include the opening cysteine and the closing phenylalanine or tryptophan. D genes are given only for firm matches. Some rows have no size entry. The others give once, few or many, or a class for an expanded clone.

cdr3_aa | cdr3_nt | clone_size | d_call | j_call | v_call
CASSWSPSINSPLHF | TGTGCCAGCAGTTGGAGCCCGTCTATTAATTCACCCCTCCACTTT | NA | NA | TRBJ1-6 | TRBV6-2/TRBV6-3
CAGHKTPDRGLPGANVLTF | TGTGCCGGCCACAAAACGCCAGACAGGGGGCTTCCTGGGGCCAACGTCCTGACTTTC | NA | TRBD1 | TRBJ2-6 | TRBV7-9
CSAHSLLVGTDTQYF | TGCAGTGCTCATAGTCTCCTAGTCGGCACAGATACGCAGTATTTT | few | NA | TRBJ2-3 | TRBV20-1
CSAGRAPFSGNTIYF | TGCAGTGCCGGACGGGCCCCCTTCTCTGGAAACACCATATATTTT | NA | NA | TRBJ1-3 | TRBV20-1
CASSLEGASYTF | TGCGCCAGCAGCTTGGAAGGGGCGAGCTACACCTTC | once | NA | TRBJ1-2 | TRBV5-1
CASSYVRGLSYEQYF | TGTGCCAGCAGTTACGTCAGGGGCCTTAGCTACGAGCAGTACTTC | few | NA | TRBJ2-7 | TRBV6-2/TRBV6-3
CASEPWSTGKAFF | TGTGCCAGCGAGCCCTGGTCGACAGGGAAAGCTTTCTTT | once | TRBD1 | TRBJ1-1 | TRBV2
CSAQRIADTQYF | TGCAGTGCCCAACGGATAGCAGATACGCAGTATTTT | NA | NA | TRBJ2-3 | TRBV20-1
CSAPAGATDTQYF | TGCAGTGCTCCAGCGGGAGCCACAGATACGCAGTATTTT | NA | TRBD2 | TRBJ2-3 | TRBV20-1
CASSLRHDTEAFF | TGCGCCAGCAGCTTGAGGCATGACACTGAAGCTTTCTTT | NA | NA | TRBJ1-1 | TRBV5-1